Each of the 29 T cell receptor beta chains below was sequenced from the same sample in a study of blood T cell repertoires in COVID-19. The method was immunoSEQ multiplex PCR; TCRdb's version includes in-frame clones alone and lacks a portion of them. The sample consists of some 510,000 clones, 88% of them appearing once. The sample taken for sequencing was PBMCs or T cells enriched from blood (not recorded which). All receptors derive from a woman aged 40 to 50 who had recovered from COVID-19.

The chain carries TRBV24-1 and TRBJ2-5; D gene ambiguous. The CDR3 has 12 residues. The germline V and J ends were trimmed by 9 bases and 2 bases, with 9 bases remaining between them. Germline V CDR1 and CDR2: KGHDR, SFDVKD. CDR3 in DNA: TGTGCCACCTCCGGGTCGCAAGAGACCCAGTACTTC. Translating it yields CATSGSQETQYF.

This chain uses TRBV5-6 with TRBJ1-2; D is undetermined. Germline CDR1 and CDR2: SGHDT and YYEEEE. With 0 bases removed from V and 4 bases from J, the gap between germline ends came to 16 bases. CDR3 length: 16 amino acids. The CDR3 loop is CASSLGWSVFVYGYTF. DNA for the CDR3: TGTGCCAGCAGCTTGGGTTGGTCGGTTTTTGTCTATGGCTACACCTTC.

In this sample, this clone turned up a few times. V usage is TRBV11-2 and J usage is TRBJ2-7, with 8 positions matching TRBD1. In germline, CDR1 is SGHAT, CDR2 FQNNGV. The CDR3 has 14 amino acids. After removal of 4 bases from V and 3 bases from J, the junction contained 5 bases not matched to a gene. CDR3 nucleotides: TGTGCCAGCAGCTCCGGACAGGGCATCTACGAGCAGTACTTC. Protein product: CASSSGQGIYEQYF.

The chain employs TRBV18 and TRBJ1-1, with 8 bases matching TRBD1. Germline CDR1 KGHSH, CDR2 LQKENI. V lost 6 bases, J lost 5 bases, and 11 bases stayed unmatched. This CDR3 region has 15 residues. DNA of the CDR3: TGTGCCAGCTCCCCCGGGGACAGGACGGGAACTGAAGCTTTCTTT. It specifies CASSPGDRTGTEAFF.

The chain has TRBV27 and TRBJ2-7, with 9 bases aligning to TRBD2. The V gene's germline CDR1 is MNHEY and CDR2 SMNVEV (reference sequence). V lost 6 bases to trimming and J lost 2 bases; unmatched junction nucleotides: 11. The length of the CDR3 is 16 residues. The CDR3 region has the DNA TGTGCCAGCAGGCCGGGTTCGAGCGGGGGGCCCTACGAGCAGTACTTC. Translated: CASRPGSSGGPYEQYF.

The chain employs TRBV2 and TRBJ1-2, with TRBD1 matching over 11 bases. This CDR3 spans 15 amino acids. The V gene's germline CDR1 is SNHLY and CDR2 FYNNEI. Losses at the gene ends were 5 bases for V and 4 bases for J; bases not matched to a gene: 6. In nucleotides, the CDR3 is TGTGCCAGCAGTAGCGGGACAGGGGGATCCTATGGCTACACCTTC. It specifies CASSSGTGGSYGYTF.

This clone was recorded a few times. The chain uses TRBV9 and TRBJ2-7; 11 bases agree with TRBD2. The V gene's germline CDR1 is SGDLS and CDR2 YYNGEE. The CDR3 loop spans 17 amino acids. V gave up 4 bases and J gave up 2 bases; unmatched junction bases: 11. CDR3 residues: CASSPPGLAGGTYEQYF. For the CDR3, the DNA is TGTGCCAGCAGCCCCCCGGGGCTAGCGGGGGGTACCTACGAGCAGTACTTC.

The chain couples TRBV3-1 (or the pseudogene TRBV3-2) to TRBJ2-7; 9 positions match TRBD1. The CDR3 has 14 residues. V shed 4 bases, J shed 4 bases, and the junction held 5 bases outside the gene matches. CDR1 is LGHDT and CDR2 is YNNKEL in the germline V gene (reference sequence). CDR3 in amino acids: CASSLAGTGYEQYF. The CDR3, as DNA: TGTGCCAGCAGCCTGGCTGGGACAGGGTACGAGCAGTACTTC.

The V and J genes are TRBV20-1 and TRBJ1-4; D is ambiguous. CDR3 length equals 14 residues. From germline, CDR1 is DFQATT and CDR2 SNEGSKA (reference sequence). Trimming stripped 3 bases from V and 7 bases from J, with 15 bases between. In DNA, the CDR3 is TGCAGTGCTAGTTTCCTGGAGGCGGGTGAAAAACTGTTTTTT. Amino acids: CSASFLEAGEKLFF.

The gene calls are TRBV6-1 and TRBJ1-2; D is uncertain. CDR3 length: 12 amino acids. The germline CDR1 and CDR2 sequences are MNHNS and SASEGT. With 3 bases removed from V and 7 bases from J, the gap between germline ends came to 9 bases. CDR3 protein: CASSDRTSGYTF. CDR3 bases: TGTGCCAGCAGTGACCGGACTAGTGGCTACACCTTC.

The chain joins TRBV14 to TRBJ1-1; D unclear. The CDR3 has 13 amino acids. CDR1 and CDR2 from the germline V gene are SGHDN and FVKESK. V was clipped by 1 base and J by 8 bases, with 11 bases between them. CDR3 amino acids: CASSQVISGEAFF. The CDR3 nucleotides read TGTGCCAGCAGCCAAGTGATATCAGGAGAAGCTTTCTTT.

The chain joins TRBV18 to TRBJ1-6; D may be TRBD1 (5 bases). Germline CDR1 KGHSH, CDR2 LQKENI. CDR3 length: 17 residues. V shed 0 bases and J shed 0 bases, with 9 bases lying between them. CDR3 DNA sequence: TGTGCCAGCTCACCACCTGGGGGGAGCTCCTATAATTCACCCCTCCACTTT. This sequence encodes CASSPPGGSSYNSPLHF.

The CDR3 DNA is TGTGCCAGCAGCTTGGGTCAGGTTAACTATGGCTACACCTTC. Its translation is CASSLGQVNYGYTF. The chain carries TRBV5-6 and TRBJ1-2; D gene uncertain. Trimming cost V 0 bases and J 1 base, with 7 bases left between them. There are 14 residues in the CDR3. CDR1 is SGHDT and CDR2 is YYEEEE in the germline V gene.

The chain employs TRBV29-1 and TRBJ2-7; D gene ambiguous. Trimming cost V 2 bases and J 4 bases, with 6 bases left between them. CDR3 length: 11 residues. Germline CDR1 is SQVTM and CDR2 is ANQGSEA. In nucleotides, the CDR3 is TGCAGCGTTGAAATACAGTACGAGCAGTACTTC. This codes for CSVEIQYEQYF.

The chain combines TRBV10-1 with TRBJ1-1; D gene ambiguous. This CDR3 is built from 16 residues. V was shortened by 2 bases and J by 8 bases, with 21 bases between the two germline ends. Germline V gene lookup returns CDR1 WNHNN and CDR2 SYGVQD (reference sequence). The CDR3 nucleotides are TGCGCCAGCAGTGAGACGGCGAGAGGTGACCCCCTAGAAGCTTTCTTT. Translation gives CASSETARGDPLEAFF.

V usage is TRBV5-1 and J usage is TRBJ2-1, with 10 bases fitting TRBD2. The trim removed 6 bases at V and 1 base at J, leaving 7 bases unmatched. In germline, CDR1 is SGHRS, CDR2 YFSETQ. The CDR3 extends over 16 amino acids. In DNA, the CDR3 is TGCGCCAGCATCCACCGAGCGGGAGGGTCCTACAATGAGCAGTTCTTC. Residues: CASIHRAGGSYNEQFF. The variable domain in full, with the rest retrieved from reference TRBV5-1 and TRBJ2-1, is KAGVTQTPRYLIKTRGQQVTLSCSPISGHRSVSWYQQTPGQGLQFLFEYFSETQRNKGNFPGRFSGRQFSNSRSEMNVSTLELGDSALYLCASIHRAGGSYNEQFFGPGTRLTVL.

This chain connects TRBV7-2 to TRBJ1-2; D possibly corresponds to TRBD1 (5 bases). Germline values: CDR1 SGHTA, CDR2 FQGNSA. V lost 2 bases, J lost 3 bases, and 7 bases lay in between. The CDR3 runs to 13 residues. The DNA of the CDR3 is TGTGCCAGCAGCTTAAGCAGGGACTATGGCTACACCTTC. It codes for CASSLSRDYGYTF.

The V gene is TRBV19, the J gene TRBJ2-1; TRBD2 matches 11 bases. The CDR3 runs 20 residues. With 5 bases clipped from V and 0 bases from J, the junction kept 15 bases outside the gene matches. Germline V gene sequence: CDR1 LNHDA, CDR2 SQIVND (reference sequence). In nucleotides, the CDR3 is TGTGCCAGTAGTCCTTTTGCTAGCGGGAGGCCAACCAACTCCTACAATGAGCAGTTCTTC. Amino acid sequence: CASSPFASGRPTNSYNEQFF. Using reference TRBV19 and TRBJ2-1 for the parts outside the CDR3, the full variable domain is DGGITQSPKYLFRKEGQNVTLSCEQNLNHDAMYWYRQDPGQGLRLIYYSQIVNDFQKGDIAEGYSVSREKKESFPLTVTSAQKNPTAFYLCASSPFASGRPTNSYNEQFFGPGTRLTVL.

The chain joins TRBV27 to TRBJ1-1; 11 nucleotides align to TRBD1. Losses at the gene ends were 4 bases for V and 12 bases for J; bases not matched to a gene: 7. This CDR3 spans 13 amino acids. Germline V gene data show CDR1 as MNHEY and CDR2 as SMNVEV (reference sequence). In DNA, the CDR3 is TGTGCCAGCAGTTCGGACAGGGGGCTTTCGTCTTTCTTT. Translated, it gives CASSSDRGLSSFF.

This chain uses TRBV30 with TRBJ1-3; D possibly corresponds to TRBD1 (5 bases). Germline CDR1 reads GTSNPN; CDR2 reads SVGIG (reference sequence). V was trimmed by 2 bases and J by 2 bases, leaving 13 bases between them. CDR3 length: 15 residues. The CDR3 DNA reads TGTGCCTGGAGTACTCTCGGGGGGGCTGGAAACACCATATATTTT. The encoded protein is CAWSTLGGAGNTIYF.

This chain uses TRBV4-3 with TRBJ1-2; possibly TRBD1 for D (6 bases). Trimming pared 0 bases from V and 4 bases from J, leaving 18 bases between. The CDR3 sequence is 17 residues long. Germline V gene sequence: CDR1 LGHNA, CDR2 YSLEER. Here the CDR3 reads CASSQEPAGAYSYGYTF. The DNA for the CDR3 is TGCGCCAGCAGCCAAGAGCCGGCAGGGGCCTACAGCTATGGCTACACCTTC.

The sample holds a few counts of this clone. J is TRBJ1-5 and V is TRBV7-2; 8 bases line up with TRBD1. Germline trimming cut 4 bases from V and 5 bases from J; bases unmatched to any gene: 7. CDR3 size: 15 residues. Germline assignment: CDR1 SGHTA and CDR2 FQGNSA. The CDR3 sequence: CASSYRTGHDQPQHF. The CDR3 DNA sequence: TGTGCCAGCAGCTACCGGACAGGGCACGATCAGCCCCAGCATTTT. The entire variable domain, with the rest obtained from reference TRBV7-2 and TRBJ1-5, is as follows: GAGVSQSPSNKVTEKGKDVELRCDPISGHTALYWYRQSLGQGLEFLIYFQGNSAPDKSGLPSDRFSAERTGGSVSTLTIQRTQQEDSAVYLCASSYRTGHDQPQHFGDGTRLSIL.

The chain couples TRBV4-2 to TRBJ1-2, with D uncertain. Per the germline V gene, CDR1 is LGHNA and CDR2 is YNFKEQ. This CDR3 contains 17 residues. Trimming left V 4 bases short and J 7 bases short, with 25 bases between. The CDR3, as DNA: TGTGCCAGCAGCCCCCAAGTTCTTGGAGGGAAGCCGGGTGGCTACACCTTC. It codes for CASSPQVLGGKPGGYTF.

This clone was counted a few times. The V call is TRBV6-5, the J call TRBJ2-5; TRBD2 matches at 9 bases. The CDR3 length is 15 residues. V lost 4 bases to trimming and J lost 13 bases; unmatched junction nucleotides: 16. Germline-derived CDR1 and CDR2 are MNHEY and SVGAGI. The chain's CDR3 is CASSWGREGDSPLYF. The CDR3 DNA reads TGTGCCAGCAGTTGGGGGCGGGAGGGAGACTCTCCTTTGTACTTC.

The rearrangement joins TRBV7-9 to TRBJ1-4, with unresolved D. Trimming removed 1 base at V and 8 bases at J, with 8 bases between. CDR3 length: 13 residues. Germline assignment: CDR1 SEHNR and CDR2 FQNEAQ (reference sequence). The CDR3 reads CASSLGLREKLFF. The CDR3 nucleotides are TGTGCCAGCAGCTTAGGCCTCAGGGAAAAACTGTTTTTT.

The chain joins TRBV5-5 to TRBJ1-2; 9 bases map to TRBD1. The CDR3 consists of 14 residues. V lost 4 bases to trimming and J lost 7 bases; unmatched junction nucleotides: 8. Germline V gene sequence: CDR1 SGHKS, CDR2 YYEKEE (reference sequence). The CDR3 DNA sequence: TGTGCCAGCAGCACTGGGACAGGGCCTGCTGGCTACACCTTC. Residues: CASSTGTGPAGYTF.

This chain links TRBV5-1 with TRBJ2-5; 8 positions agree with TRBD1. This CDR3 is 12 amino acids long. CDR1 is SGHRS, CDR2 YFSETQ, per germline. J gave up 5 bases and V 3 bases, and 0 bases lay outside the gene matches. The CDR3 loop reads CASSSGGETQYF. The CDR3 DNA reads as TGCGCCAGCAGCTCAGGGGGCGAGACCCAGTACTTC.

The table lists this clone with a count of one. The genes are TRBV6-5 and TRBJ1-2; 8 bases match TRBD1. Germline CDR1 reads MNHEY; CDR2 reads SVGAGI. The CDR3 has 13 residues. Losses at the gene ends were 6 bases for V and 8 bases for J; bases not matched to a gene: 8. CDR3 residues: CASRQDRVGGYTF. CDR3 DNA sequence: TGTGCCAGCAGACAGGACAGGGTCGGGGGCTACACCTTC.

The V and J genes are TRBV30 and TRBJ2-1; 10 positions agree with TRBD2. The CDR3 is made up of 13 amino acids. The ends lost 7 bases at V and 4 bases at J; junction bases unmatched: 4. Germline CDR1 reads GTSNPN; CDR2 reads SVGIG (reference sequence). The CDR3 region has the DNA TGTGCCTTCTCTAGCGGGAGTTACAATGAGCAGTTCTTC. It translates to CAFSSGSYNEQFF.